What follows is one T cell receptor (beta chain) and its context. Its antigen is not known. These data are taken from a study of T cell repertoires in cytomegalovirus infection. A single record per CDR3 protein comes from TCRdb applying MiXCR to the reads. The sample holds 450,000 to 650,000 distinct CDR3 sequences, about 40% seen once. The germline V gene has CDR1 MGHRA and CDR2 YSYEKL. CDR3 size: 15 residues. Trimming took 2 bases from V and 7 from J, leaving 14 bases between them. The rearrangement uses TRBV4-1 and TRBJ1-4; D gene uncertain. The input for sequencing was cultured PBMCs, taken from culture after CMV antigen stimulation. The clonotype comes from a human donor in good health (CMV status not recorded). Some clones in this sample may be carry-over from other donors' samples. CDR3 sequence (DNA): TGCGCCAGCAGCCAACCGGTCGGGCGGTTTGAAAAACTGTTTTTT. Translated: CASSQPVGRFEKLFF.